This entry lists 31 T cell receptor beta chains sequenced from one sample in a study of blood T cell repertoires in COVID-19. Here immunoSEQ multiplex PCR was the method, and the copy in TCRdb shows in-frame clones only, minus some. There are a few hundred thousand clones in the sample; around 82% occur only once, and around 13% lies in the top ten. Sequencing input: peripheral blood. The receptors come from a human donor in a cohort sampled during active COVID-19.

The gene calls are TRBV28 and TRBJ1-2, with 9 bases matching TRBD1. The V and J ends lost 6 bases and 4 bases, in that order; junction bases with no gene match: 6. Germline V gene sequence: CDR1 MDHEN, CDR2 SYDVKM. The CDR3 is made up of 14 amino acids. CDR3 sequence reads: CASSWTGATYGYTF. CDR3 DNA sequence: TGTGCCAGCAGCTGGACAGGGGCGACCTATGGCTACACCTTC.

The chain uses TRBV2 and TRBJ1-6, with 8 bases matching TRBD1. Trimming took 6 bases from V and 7 from J; bases not matched to a gene: 8. Germline V gene lookup returns CDR1 SNHLY and CDR2 FYNNEI. The CDR3 sequence is 15 residues long. CDR3 DNA: TGTGCCAGCAGAATAGGACAGGGTTCCAATTCACCCCTCCACTTT. It specifies CASRIGQGSNSPLHF.

The V gene is TRBV10-3, the J gene TRBJ2-1, with 10 nucleotides matching TRBD1. With 8 bases clipped from V and 5 bases from J, the junction kept 9 bases outside the gene matches. Germline loops: CDR1 ENHRY, CDR2 SYGVKD. This CDR3 contains 15 residues. The CDR3 is CAIRDDRGQDNEQFF. DNA of the CDR3: TGTGCCATCCGGGATGACAGGGGGCAAGACAATGAGCAGTTCTTC.

This clone was counted once. In the same sample, other DNA sequences code for this CDR3. The V and J genes are TRBV19 and TRBJ2-2; D perhaps matches TRBD2 (5 bases). CDR1 and CDR2 from the germline V gene are LNHDA and SQIVND (reference sequence). The germline V and J ends were trimmed by 3 bases and 5 bases, with 13 bases remaining between them. CDR3 length: 15 residues. The DNA for the CDR3 is TGTGCCAGTAGTATCTCGCCGGGCGGGACCGGGGAGCTGTTTTTT. This gives the protein CASSISPGGTGELFF. Looking up the rest from reference TRBV19 and TRBJ2-2 gives the full variable domain: DGGITQSPKYLFRKEGQNVTLSCEQNLNHDAMYWYRQDPGQGLRLIYYSQIVNDFQKGDIAEGYSVSREKKESFPLTVTSAQKNPTAFYLCASSISPGGTGELFFGEGSRLTVL.

The chain is built from TRBV29-1 and TRBJ1-1; the match to TRBD1 covers 7 bases. Germline V gene lookup returns CDR1 SQVTM and CDR2 ANQGSEA. There are 12 residues in the CDR3. J gave up 6 bases and V 4 bases, and 5 bases lay outside the gene matches. The CDR3 sequence: CSVGQGGPEAFF. The CDR3 coding sequence is TGCAGCGTTGGCCAGGGGGGCCCTGAAGCTTTCTTT.

The V gene is TRBV5-4, the J gene TRBJ1-1; D ambiguous. Germline V lookup: CDR1 SGHNT, CDR2 YYREEE (reference sequence). The CDR3 spans 13 residues. The V end lost 5 bases, the J end lost 2 bases, and 10 bases lay between the germline ends. CDR3 residues: CASSHVYNTEAFF. The CDR3 bases are TGTGCCAGCAGTCATGTCTATAACACTGAAGCTTTCTTT. The variable domain in full, with the rest retrieved from reference TRBV5-4 and TRBJ1-1, is ETGVTQSPTHLIKTRGQQVTLRCSSQSGHNTVSWYQQALGQGPQFIFQYYREEENGRGNFPPRFSGLQFPNYSSELNVNALELDDSALYLCASSHVYNTEAFFGQGTRLTVV.

The rearrangement uses TRBV7-2 and TRBJ1-5; TRBD1 is a possible D gene (5 bases). The CDR3 sequence is 14 residues long. Trimming took 7 bases from V and 2 from J, leaving 12 bases between them. Germline loops: CDR1 SGHTA, CDR2 FQGNSA. The chain's CDR3 is CASTAGGGNQPQHF. CDR3 nucleotides: TGTGCCAGCACCGCGGGGGGGGGCAATCAGCCCCAGCATTTT.

The V and J genes are TRBV27 and TRBJ2-7, with 12 nucleotides matching TRBD2. After removal of 5 bases from V and 0 bases from J, the junction contained 11 bases not matched to a gene. The CDR3 runs to 18 residues. Per germline, CDR1 MNHEY and CDR2 SMNVEV (reference sequence). CDR3 sequence: CASSPSGTSGSYSYEQYF. The CDR3 DNA reads as TGTGCCAGCAGTCCGTCAGGGACTAGCGGGTCCTACTCCTACGAGCAGTACTTC.

The chain's CDR3 is CASSLAAGAETQYF. CDR3 DNA: TGTGCCAGCAGCTTAGCGGCGGGAGCGGAGACCCAGTACTTC. The genes are TRBV11-2 and TRBJ2-5, with 7 positions matching TRBD2. V lost 1 base, J lost 5 bases, and 4 bases stayed unmatched. The CDR3 runs 14 residues. CDR1 and CDR2 (germline): SGHAT, FQNNGV.

The chain couples TRBV18 to TRBJ2-6, with D possibly being TRBD2 (5 bases). Germline lookup yields CDR1 KGHSH and CDR2 LQKENI. V was cut by 6 bases and J by 2 bases, with 20 bases left in between. The CDR3 totals 18 residues. This CDR3 reads CASSGRKGRSAGANVLTF. DNA for the CDR3: TGTGCCAGCTCCGGCCGGAAGGGCCGTAGCGCTGGGGCCAACGTCCTGACTTTC.

The chain recombines TRBV7-9 with TRBJ2-1, with 12 bases lining up with TRBD2. CDR3 length: 16 amino acids. V gave up 3 bases and J gave up 8 bases; unmatched junction bases: 8. CDR1 SEHNR and CDR2 FQNEAQ come from the germline V gene (reference sequence). The CDR3 sequence is CASSFPSGRARDEQFF. DNA of the CDR3: TGTGCCAGCAGCTTTCCTAGCGGGAGGGCCAGGGATGAGCAGTTCTTC. Filled out from reference TRBV7-9 and TRBJ2-1, the complete variable domain reads DTGVSQNPRHKITKRGQNVTFRCDPISEHNRLYWYRQTLGQGPEFLTYFQNEAQLEKSRLLSDRFSAERPKGSFSTLEIQRTEQGDSAMYLCASSFPSGRARDEQFFGPGTRLTVL.

The rearrangement joins TRBV30 to TRBJ2-7; 7 positions match TRBD2. CDR3 length equals 14 residues. Germline CDR1 reads GTSNPN; CDR2 reads SVGIG (reference sequence). V lost 5 bases, J lost 0 bases, and 7 bases stayed unmatched. CDR3 DNA sequence: TGTGCCTGGGGACGGGGGGTCCCCTCCTACGAGCAGTACTTC. It encodes CAWGRGVPSYEQYF.

This clone has just one count. The chain is built from TRBV28 and TRBJ1-3; 8 nucleotides match TRBD1. CDR1 and CDR2 from the germline V gene are MDHEN and SYDVKM. V lost 3 bases, J lost 0 bases, and 13 bases stayed unmatched. This CDR3 spans 19 amino acids. The CDR3 sequence: CASSFSGQGIPLSGNTIYF. The CDR3, as DNA: TGTGCCAGCAGTTTCTCTGGACAGGGAATTCCTCTCTCTGGAAACACCATATATTTT.

The chain combines TRBV28 with TRBJ2-3; D remains unclear. Germline V gene data show CDR1 as MDHEN and CDR2 as SYDVKM. CDR3 length equals 12 residues. Trimming took off 6 bases at V and 2 bases at J, with 6 bases between the two ends. The CDR3 is CASRGNTDTQYF. As DNA, the CDR3 is TGTGCCAGCAGGGGCAACACAGATACGCAGTATTTT.

The chain has TRBV4-1 and TRBJ1-1; 12 bases agree with TRBD1. V gave up 1 base and J gave up 6 bases; unmatched junction bases: 0. There are 14 residues in the CDR3. CDR1 MGHRA and CDR2 YSYEKL come from the germline V gene. CDR3 sequence (DNA): TGCGCCAGCAGCCAAGGGGACAGGGGGCCTGAAGCTTTCTTT. Translating gives CASSQGDRGPEAFF.

The J gene is TRBJ2-5, the V gene TRBV3-1 (or the pseudogene TRBV3-2); D is perhaps TRBD1 (6 bases). The CDR3 totals 11 residues. With 4 bases removed from V and 9 bases from J, the gap between germline ends came to 9 bases. Looked up from germline, CDR1 is LGHDT and CDR2 is YNNKEL (reference sequence). The CDR3 protein is CASSRRQAQYF. The CDR3, as DNA: TGTGCCAGCAGCCGCCGACAGGCCCAGTACTTC.

The rearrangement links TRBV18 to TRBJ1-1, with D perhaps matching TRBD1 (5 bases). The CDR3 loop spans 15 amino acids. Trimming shortened V by 6 bases and J by 5 bases, and 19 bases separated the two germline ends. Germline CDR1 reads KGHSH; CDR2 reads LQKENI. CDR3 in amino acids: CASSLSSGGNTEAFF. The CDR3 DNA reads TGTGCCAGCTCGCTATCTAGCGGGGGAAATACTGAAGCTTTCTTT.

The chain links TRBV7-9 to TRBJ2-1; 7 nucleotides align to TRBD2. V dropped 7 bases and J dropped 7; count of bases not matched to a gene: 13. Germline assignment: CDR1 SEHNR and CDR2 FQNEAQ (reference sequence). This CDR3 spans 15 amino acids. The CDR3 loop is CASTSLGRGWNEQFF. In DNA, the CDR3 is TGTGCCAGCACCTCTCTTGGGAGGGGATGGAATGAGCAGTTCTTC.

The DNA of the CDR3 is TGTGCCAGCAGCACCTCTAGCCGGGCTCGGCACTACGAGCAGTACTTC. Its protein product is CASSTSSRARHYEQYF. This sequence joins TRBV7-8 and TRBJ2-7; perhaps TRBD2 as D (5 bases). The CDR3 length is 16 residues. With 5 bases removed from V and 3 bases from J, the gap between germline ends came to 20 bases. CDR1 and CDR2 from the germline V gene are SGHVS and FQNEAQ.

CDR3 in DNA: TGTGCCAGCAGCTTAGACAGGGGGCAGAATGAGCAGTTCTTC. Its translation is CASSLDRGQNEQFF. V usage is TRBV11-3 and J usage is TRBJ2-1, with 8 bases fitting TRBD1. The length of the CDR3 is 14 residues. CDR1 and CDR2 from the germline V gene are SGHNT and YENEEA. After removal of 0 bases from V and 7 bases from J, the junction contained 2 bases not matched to a gene.

The chain is built from TRBV28 and TRBJ2-5; D is uncertain. The CDR3 spans 21 residues. CDR1 is MDHEN and CDR2 is SYDVKM in the germline V gene. Trimming took 7 bases from V and 0 from J, leaving 33 bases between them. The CDR3 reads CASTLNAIRKRSPGNQETQYF. Written as DNA, the CDR3 is TGTGCCAGCACTCTAAATGCAATAAGAAAGAGGTCTCCGGGTAACCAAGAGACCCAGTACTTC.

This clone has only a few counts. The chain recombines TRBV6-5 with TRBJ2-7; the match to TRBD1 covers 9 bases. The germline CDR1 and CDR2 sequences are MNHEY and SVGAGI. Trimming at V came to 4 bases and at J to 2 bases, leaving 9 bases not matched to a gene. The CDR3 loop spans 16 amino acids. In DNA, the CDR3 is TGTGCCAGCAGTTCCGCCGGGACAGGGCATCCCTACGAGCAGTACTTC. This encodes CASSSAGTGHPYEQYF.

In DNA form, the CDR3 reads TGTGCCAGCTCACCTCCCGGTGGAGGGGAGCATGGCTACACCTTC. Its protein is CASSPPGGGEHGYTF. The chain uses TRBV18 and TRBJ1-2; a possible D gene is TRBD1 (5 bases). The CDR3 length is 15 residues. CDR1 and CDR2 (germline): KGHSH, LQKENI. Trimming left V 3 bases short and J 6 bases short, with 17 bases between.

This chain connects TRBV7-9 to TRBJ2-2; 7 nucleotides agree with TRBD2. Trimming took 2 bases from V and 1 from J; bases not matched to a gene: 4. The CDR3 extends over 16 amino acids. CDR1 and CDR2 (germline): SEHNR, FQNEAQ (reference sequence). CDR3 DNA: TGTGCCAGCAGCTTACGACTAGCTGGGAACACCGGGGAGCTGTTTTTT. Its protein product is CASSLRLAGNTGELFF.

V gene TRBV7-2 combines with J gene TRBJ2-7; 7 nucleotides align to TRBD1. V lost 5 bases and J lost 0; bases outside the gene matches: 10. Germline V gene sequence: CDR1 SGHTA, CDR2 FQGNSA. CDR3 length: 16 residues. CDR3 in amino acids: CASSLQTGRPSYEQYF. CDR3 nucleotides: TGTGCCAGCAGCCTTCAGACAGGGCGCCCCTCCTACGAGCAGTACTTC. Together with reference TRBV7-2 and TRBJ2-7, the CDR3 gives the full variable domain: GAGVSQSPSNKVTEKGKDVELRCDPISGHTALYWYRQSLGQGLEFLIYFQGNSAPDKSGLPSDRFSAERTGGSVSTLTIQRTQQEDSAVYLCASSLQTGRPSYEQYFGPGTRLTVT.

Written as DNA, the CDR3 is TGTGCCAGCAGTTACTCGAGGCAGTCTAACTATGGCTACACCTTC. Translating gives CASSYSRQSNYGYTF. The chain uses TRBV6-5 and TRBJ1-2; no clear D. From germline, CDR1 is MNHEY and CDR2 SVGAGI. This CDR3 is built from 15 residues. The V end was cut by 0 bases, the J end by 0 bases, with 8 bases between.

V usage is TRBV18 and J usage is TRBJ1-1; TRBD1 aligns across 8 bases. Germline loops: CDR1 KGHSH, CDR2 LQKENI. The V gene end was trimmed by 3 bases and the J gene end by 1 base; junction bases not matched to a gene: 4. This CDR3 has 15 residues. The CDR3 protein is CASSPLQGENTEAFF. The CDR3 bases are TGTGCCAGCTCACCGTTACAGGGGGAGAACACTGAAGCTTTCTTT.

CDR3 sequence (DNA): TGTGCCAGCAGTTATACGGGGGGTCGCACTGAAGCTTTCTTT. This translates into CASSYTGGRTEAFF. V usage is TRBV6-5 and J usage is TRBJ1-1; possible D gene TRBD1, 5 bases. The CDR3 runs 14 residues. V lost 3 bases to trimming and J lost 4 bases, with 12 bases between them. Germline V gene data show CDR1 as MNHEY and CDR2 as SVGAGI.

This chain joins TRBV5-1 and TRBJ1-5; 7 bases align to TRBD1. The CDR3 totals 14 residues. Germline trimming cut 5 bases from V and 2 bases from J; bases unmatched to any gene: 4. The germline gives CDR1 SGHRS, CDR2 YFSETQ. CDR3 amino acids: CASRGGQGNQPQHF. DNA for the CDR3: TGCGCCAGCAGGGGAGGACAGGGCAATCAGCCCCAGCATTTT.

This clone showed up just a few times. The rearrangement uses TRBV5-1 and TRBJ2-2, with 9 bases that match TRBD2. The CDR3 has 16 residues. Trimming took 7 bases from V and 8 from J; bases not matched to a gene: 15. Per the germline V gene, CDR1 is SGHRS and CDR2 is YFSETQ. The CDR3 loop is CASGTGTSRLDGELFF. In DNA form, the CDR3 reads TGCGCCAGCGGCACCGGGACTAGCCGCCTCGATGGGGAGCTGTTTTTT. Looking up the rest from reference TRBV5-1 and TRBJ2-2 gives the full variable domain: KAGVTQTPRYLIKTRGQQVTLSCSPISGHRSVSWYQQTPGQGLQFLFEYFSETQRNKGNFPGRFSGRQFSNSRSEMNVSTLELGDSALYLCASGTGTSRLDGELFFGEGSRLTVL.

This chain connects TRBV11-2 to TRBJ2-3; tentative D call: TRBD1 (7 bases). Germline loops: CDR1 SGHAT, CDR2 FQNNGV. This CDR3 comprises 15 residues. V gave up 3 bases and J gave up 4 bases, with 14 bases separating them. The CDR3 loop reads CASSFRGVEADTQYF. The CDR3 nucleotides read TGTGCCAGCAGCTTCAGGGGGGTTGAGGCAGATACGCAGTATTTT.